The next 18 T cell receptor beta chains were all read from a single sample in a study of T-cell reconstitution after alpha-beta-depleted transplantation in children. Construction of the TCRbeta library involved unique molecular identifiers. TCRdb passed the PCR reads through MiXCR, listing each CDR3 protein once. The sample includes fewer than 700,000 distinct CDR3 sequences, 10% to 15% of them seen just once. This material consisted of PBMCs, mostly from graft donor cells, taken 360 days after TCRalphabeta/CD19-depleted stem cell transplant. These receptors were obtained from a male patient aged 10 to 17 who had a stem cell transplant for acute myeloid leukemia, so the T cells may come from the graft donor.

The chain has TRBV20-1 and TRBJ2-7; possibly TRBD1 or TRBD2 for D (7 bases each). The CDR3 is made up of 18 amino acids. The V end was cut by 0 bases, the J end by 0 bases, with 21 bases between. Germline V lookup: CDR1 DFQATT, CDR2 SNEGSKA (reference sequence). In DNA form, the CDR3 reads TGCAGTGCTAGAGATCTCAGGGGGGGGACGACAATCTCCTACGAGCAGTACTTC. Encoded protein: CSARDLRGGTTISYEQYF.

The CDR3 protein is CASKDLAGFSYEQYF. The CDR3 region has the DNA TGTGCCAGCAAGGATCTAGCGGGCTTCTCCTACGAGCAGTACTTC. The chain couples TRBV28 to TRBJ2-7, with TRBD2 matching over 8 bases. V lost 7 bases, J lost 0 bases, and 8 bases stayed unmatched. The CDR3 contains 15 residues. In germline, CDR1 is MDHEN, CDR2 SYDVKM.

This clonotype was recorded a few times. J is TRBJ2-1 and V is TRBV7-9, with 9 bases that match TRBD2. V lost 1 base to trimming and J lost 2 bases; unmatched junction nucleotides: 3. This CDR3 is 16 amino acids long. Germline V lookup: CDR1 SEHNR, CDR2 FQNEAQ (reference sequence). CDR3 coding DNA: TGTGCCAGCAGCTTAGGTAGCGGGAGTCCCTACAATGAGCAGTTCTTC. Protein sequence: CASSLGSGSPYNEQFF. The whole variable domain, remainder taken from reference TRBV7-9 and TRBJ2-1, is DTGVSQNPRHKITKRGQNVTFRCDPISEHNRLYWYRQTLGQGPEFLTYFQNEAQLEKSRLLSDRFSAERPKGSFSTLEIQRTEQGDSAMYLCASSLGSGSPYNEQFFGPGTRLTVL.

This clonotype occurred many times. The chain carries TRBV4-3 and TRBJ2-5; D unresolved. The V end was cut by 5 bases, the J end by 7 bases, with 5 bases between. The CDR3 is made up of 10 amino acids. From germline, CDR1 is LGHNA and CDR2 YSLEER. CDR3 DNA: TGCGCCAGCAGCTATTGGACCCAGTACTTC. This codes for CASSYWTQYF.

The chain has TRBV29-1 and TRBJ2-1; D is unclear. Per germline, CDR1 SQVTM and CDR2 ANQGSEA. The CDR3 totals 16 residues. V was trimmed by 1 base and J by 7 bases, leaving 20 bases between them. CDR3 amino acids: CSVEAPAGTWTNEQFF. The CDR3 nucleotides read TGCAGCGTTGAAGCCCCAGCAGGAACATGGACGAATGAGCAGTTCTTC.

This clonotype has a handful of counts. V gene TRBV20-1 combines with J gene TRBJ2-5; weak D call: TRBD1 (5 bases). CDR3 size: 16 residues. V lost 3 bases to trimming and J lost 2 bases, with 19 bases between them. CDR1 is DFQATT, CDR2 SNEGSKA, per germline (reference sequence). The CDR3 nucleotides are TGCAGTGCTAGGCTCCCAGTTCGACAGCCACAAGAGACCCAGTACTTC. Translated: CSARLPVRQPQETQYF.

This clonotype was seen a single time. The genes are TRBV7-9 and TRBJ2-1; 12 bases align to TRBD2. The germline V gene has CDR1 SEHNR and CDR2 FQNEAQ (reference sequence). The CDR3 has 16 amino acids. Germline trimming cut 0 bases from V and 5 bases from J; bases unmatched to any gene: 2. The CDR3 DNA reads TGTGCCAGCAGCTTAGCAAGACTAGCGGGGGACAATGAGCAGTTCTTC. This encodes CASSLARLAGDNEQFF.

The table lists this clonotype with many counts. The J gene is TRBJ2-7, the V gene TRBV12-3 or TRBV12-4, with TRBD2 matching over 9 bases. V shed 6 bases, J shed 0 bases, and the junction held 3 bases outside the gene matches. CDR3 size: 14 residues. The CDR3 here is CASSFSGSSYEQYF. The DNA of the CDR3 is TGTGCCAGCAGCTTTAGCGGGAGCTCCTACGAGCAGTACTTC.

This clonotype occurred many times. Here the CDR3 DNA reads TGTGCCAGCACCAACCTGGGACTAGCGGCCTACAATGAGCAGTTCTTC. Protein sequence: CASTNLGLAAYNEQFF. The chain uses TRBV6-2 or TRBV6-3 and TRBJ2-1; TRBD2 matches 11 bases. In germline, CDR1 is MNHEY, CDR2 SVGEGT. The CDR3 length is 16 residues. After removal of 7 bases from V and 2 bases from J, the junction contained 7 bases not matched to a gene.

The V gene is TRBV4-3, the J gene TRBJ2-7; D possibly corresponds to TRBD1 (7 bases). The V and J ends lost 0 bases and 0 bases respectively, with 15 bases between them. The CDR3 has 17 amino acids. Per germline, CDR1 LGHNA and CDR2 YSLEER. The CDR3 reads CASSQDQGGGTSYEQYF. In DNA form, the CDR3 reads TGCGCCAGCAGCCAAGATCAGGGGGGAGGCACCTCCTACGAGCAGTACTTC.

This clonotype was seen at least ten times. The CDR3 nucleotides are TGTGCCAGCAGCCAATACACAGATACGCAGTATTTT. Amino acids: CASSQYTDTQYF. The chain employs TRBV12-3 or TRBV12-4 and TRBJ2-3; the D is unclear. V lost 6 bases and J 2 bases, leaving 6 bases between the germline ends. This CDR3 region has 12 residues.

There are a few counts of this clonotype. The gene calls are TRBV5-4 and TRBJ2-4, with 9 nucleotides matching TRBD1. The trim removed 0 bases at V and 5 bases at J, leaving 0 bases unmatched. The CDR3 spans 14 residues. CDR1 and CDR2 from the germline V gene are SGHNT and YYREEE (reference sequence). DNA for the CDR3: TGTGCCAGCAGCTTGGGGACAGGGGAAAACATTCAGTACTTC. Translating gives CASSLGTGENIQYF.

This clonotype was seen many times. The chain couples TRBV5-1 to TRBJ2-2, with 13 bases identical to TRBD2. CDR1 is SGHRS, CDR2 YFSETQ, per germline. Losses at the gene ends were 4 bases for V and 5 bases for J; bases not matched to a gene: 11. This CDR3 is 18 amino acids long. The CDR3 is CASSLRKLAGGPTGELFF. CDR3 in DNA: TGCGCCAGCAGCCTCAGGAAACTAGCGGGAGGGCCGACCGGGGAGCTGTTTTTT.

This clonotype was seen a handful of times. The chain carries TRBV21-1 and TRBJ2-2; the listed D gene, TRBD2, was not tested against the DNA. TRBV21-1 is listed as a pseudogene. CDR3 length: 20 residues. CDR3 nucleotide sequence: TGTGCCAGCAGCGGTGAGGTCAGGGAGGAGGTTGCGATGAACACCGGGGAGCTGTTTTTT. It encodes CASSGEVREEVAMNTGELFF.

This clonotype has ten or more counts. The gene calls are TRBV12-3 or TRBV12-4 and TRBJ2-3; D gene ambiguous. Trimming removed 1 base at V and 0 bases at J, with 2 bases between. There are 13 residues in the CDR3. In nucleotides, the CDR3 is TGTGCCAGCAGTTTAGTTAGCACAGATACGCAGTATTTT. Encoded protein: CASSLVSTDTQYF.

The DNA for the CDR3 is TGTGCCACCAGCAGAGATGGCGCTAGCGGGAGAGGAGAGACCCAGTACTTC. It is translated as CATSRDGASGRGETQYF. The chain carries TRBV15 and TRBJ2-5, with TRBD2 matching 10 bases. CDR3 length equals 17 residues. V gave up 0 bases and J gave up 4 bases; unmatched junction bases: 8. The germline V gene encodes CDR1 LNHNV and CDR2 YYDKDF (reference sequence).

The rearrangement joins TRBV6-1 to TRBJ2-1; 9 bases align to TRBD2. J gave up 4 bases and V 8 bases, and 9 bases lay outside the gene matches. Germline V gives CDR1 MNHNS, CDR2 SASEGT. CDR3 length equals 15 residues. Here the CDR3 reads CASRLAGSLYNEQFF. The CDR3 nucleotides are TGTGCCAGCCGTCTAGCGGGGAGCCTTTACAATGAGCAGTTCTTC.

The rearrangement joins TRBV28 to TRBJ2-7, with D unresolved. The V and J ends lost 7 bases and 3 bases respectively, with 7 bases between them. This CDR3 contains 11 residues. Germline CDR1 MDHEN, CDR2 SYDVKM. This CDR3 is CASTASYEQYF. Written as DNA, the CDR3 is TGTGCCAGCACCGCTAGCTACGAGCAGTACTTC. The variable domain in full, completed from reference TRBV28 and TRBJ2-7, reads DVKVTQSSRYLVKRTGEKVFLECVQDMDHENMFWYRQDPGLGLRLIYFSYDVKMKEKGDIPEGYSVSREKKERFSLILESASTNQTSMYLCASTASYEQYFGPGTRLTVT.